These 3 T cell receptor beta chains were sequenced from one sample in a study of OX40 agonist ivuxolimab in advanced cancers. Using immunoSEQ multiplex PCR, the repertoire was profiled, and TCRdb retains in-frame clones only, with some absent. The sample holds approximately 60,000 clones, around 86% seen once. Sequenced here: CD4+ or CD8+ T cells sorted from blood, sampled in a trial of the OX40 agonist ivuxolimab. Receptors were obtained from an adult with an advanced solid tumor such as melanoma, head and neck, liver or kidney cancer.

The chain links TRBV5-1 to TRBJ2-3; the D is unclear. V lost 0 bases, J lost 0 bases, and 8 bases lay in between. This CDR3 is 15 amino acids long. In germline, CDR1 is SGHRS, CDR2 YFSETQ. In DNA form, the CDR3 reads TGCGCCAGCAGCTTGGGAGGAAGAAGCACAGATACGCAGTATTTT. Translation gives CASSLGGRSTDTQYF.

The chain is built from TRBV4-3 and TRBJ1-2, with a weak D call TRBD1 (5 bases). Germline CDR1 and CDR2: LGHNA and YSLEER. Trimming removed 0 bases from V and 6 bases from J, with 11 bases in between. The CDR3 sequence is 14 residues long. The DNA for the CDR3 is TGCGCCAGCAGCCAAGAAGCGAAGGGGAATGGCTACACCTTC. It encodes CASSQEAKGNGYTF.

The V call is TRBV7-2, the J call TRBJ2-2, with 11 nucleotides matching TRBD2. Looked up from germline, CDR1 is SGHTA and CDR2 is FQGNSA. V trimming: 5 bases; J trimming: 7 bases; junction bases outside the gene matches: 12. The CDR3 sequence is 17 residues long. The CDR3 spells CASSPGSLAGGNGELFF. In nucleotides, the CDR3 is TGTGCCAGCAGCCCAGGGTCCCTAGCGGGGGGTAACGGGGAGCTGTTTTTT.